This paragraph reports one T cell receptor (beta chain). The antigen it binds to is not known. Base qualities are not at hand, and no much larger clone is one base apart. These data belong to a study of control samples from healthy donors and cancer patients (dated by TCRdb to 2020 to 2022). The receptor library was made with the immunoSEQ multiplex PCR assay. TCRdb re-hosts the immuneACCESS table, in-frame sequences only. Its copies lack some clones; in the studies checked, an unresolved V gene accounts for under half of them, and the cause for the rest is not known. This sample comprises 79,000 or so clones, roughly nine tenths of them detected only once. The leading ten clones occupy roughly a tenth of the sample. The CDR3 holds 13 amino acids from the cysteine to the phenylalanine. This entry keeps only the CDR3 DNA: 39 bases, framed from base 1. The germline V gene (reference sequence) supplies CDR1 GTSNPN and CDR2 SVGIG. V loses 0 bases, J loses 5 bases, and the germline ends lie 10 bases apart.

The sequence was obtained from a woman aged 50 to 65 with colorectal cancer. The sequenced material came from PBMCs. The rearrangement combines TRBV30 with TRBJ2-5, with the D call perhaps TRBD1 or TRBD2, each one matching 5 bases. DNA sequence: TGTGCCTGGAGTGTTGGGGGAACTGAGACCCAGTACTTC. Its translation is CAWSVGGTETQYF. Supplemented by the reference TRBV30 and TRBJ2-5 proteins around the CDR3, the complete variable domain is SQTIHQWPATLVQPVGSPLSLECTVEGTSNPNLYWYRQAAGRGLQLLFYSVGIGQISSEVPQNLSASRPQDRQFILSSKKLLLSDSGFYLCAWSVGGTETQYFGPGTRLLVL.